These 8 T cell receptor beta chains originate from one sample sequenced in a study of blood T cell repertoires in COVID-19. Method: immunoSEQ multiplex PCR; TCRdb's copy keeps in-frame clones and lacks some. The sample holds 100,000 to 140,000 clones, approximately 89% seen once. The sample was peripheral blood. These receptors were obtained from a man aged 50 to 60 with active or convalescent COVID-19.

This chain uses TRBV6-1 with TRBJ2-7; D may be TRBD1 (5 bases). Deletions cut 0 bases from V and 3 bases from J, with 12 bases between. In germline, CDR1 is MNHNS, CDR2 SASEGT. The CDR3 runs 15 residues. The DNA for the CDR3 is TGTGCCAGCAGTGAAGCTAGTGACAGTATCTACGAGCAGTACTTC. Its protein product is CASSEASDSIYEQYF.

This clone came up once. The chain combines TRBV27 with TRBJ1-5, with a possible D match to TRBD1 (5 bases). Germline CDR1 and CDR2: MNHEY and SMNVEV (reference sequence). This CDR3 region has 15 residues. V lost 2 bases to trimming and J lost 6 bases, with 14 bases between them. The CDR3: CASSLRRIGGQPQHF. CDR3 bases: TGTGCCAGCAGTTTACGGCGGATCGGGGGTCAGCCCCAGCATTTT.

The chain carries TRBV4-1 and TRBJ2-7; D is possibly TRBD2 (6 bases). Trimming shortened V by 4 bases and J by 0 bases, and 19 bases separated the two germline ends. Germline-derived CDR1 and CDR2 are MGHRA and YSYEKL. CDR3 length equals 17 residues. CDR3 nucleotides: TGCGCCAGCAGCCGAGAAGGGGCTAGCGCACCCTCCTACGAGCAGTACTTC. Protein sequence: CASSREGASAPSYEQYF.

The chain recombines TRBV7-2 with TRBJ2-1; D is ambiguous. With 1 base removed from V and 5 bases from J, the gap between germline ends came to 12 bases. The germline V gene has CDR1 SGHTA and CDR2 FQGNSA. The length of the CDR3 is 15 residues. The CDR3 region has the DNA TGTGCCAGCAGCTTAGGGCCCCAGGTAAACAATGAGCAGTTCTTC. Translation: CASSLGPQVNNEQFF.

V usage is TRBV4-3 and J usage is TRBJ2-2; a weak D match, TRBD2 (5 bases). Germline-derived CDR1 and CDR2 are LGHNA and YSLEER. The CDR3 loop spans 17 amino acids. V gave up 0 bases and J gave up 3 bases, with 14 bases separating them. CDR3 coding DNA: TGCGCCAGCAGCCAAGATACGTACCGGGAAGACACCGGGGAGCTGTTTTTT. Its protein is CASSQDTYREDTGELFF.

The chain uses TRBV13 and TRBJ1-2; TRBD1 agrees at 11 bases. Trimming took 7 bases from V and 8 from J; bases not matched to a gene: 9. The CDR3 has 14 residues. The germline V gene has CDR1 PRHDT and CDR2 FYEKMQ (reference sequence). DNA of the CDR3: TGTGCCAGCACCTTGGACAGGGGGCTTAACGGCTACACCTTC. Encoded protein: CASTLDRGLNGYTF.

The V and J genes are TRBV3-1 (or the pseudogene TRBV3-2) and TRBJ2-2, with 10 bases identical to TRBD1. The CDR3 has 15 amino acids. V lost 0 bases and J lost 6; bases outside the gene matches: 1. Germline V gene sequence: CDR1 LGHDT, CDR2 YNNKEL (reference sequence). CDR3 sequence: CASSQEGQGSGELFF. In DNA, the CDR3 is TGTGCCAGCAGCCAAGAGGGACAGGGGTCCGGGGAGCTGTTTTTT.

The chain is built from TRBV18 and TRBJ1-1; 7 positions match TRBD1. CDR1 and CDR2 (germline): KGHSH, LQKENI. The CDR3 length is 13 residues. V lost 3 bases, J lost 4 bases, and 2 bases stayed unmatched. The CDR3 here is CASSPSGGTEAFF. As DNA, the CDR3 is TGTGCCAGCTCACCTTCAGGGGGCACTGAAGCTTTCTTT.